This TCR beta chain derives from a study of regulatory T cells in long-lasting Graves disease. The study's findings and limits: Persistent Graves' patients showed less TCR diversity than newly diagnosed patients showed. Persistent disease showed a preference for TRBV28, TRBJ1-2 and TRBJ2-5.

The J segment lost 5 bases and the V segment lost 0 bases, leaving 12 bases of the junction unmatched. This CDR3 region has 17 residues. Germline loops: CDR1 SGHRS, CDR2 YFSETQ. The sample's time point: newly diagnosed GD, antithyroid drugs for less than 3 months. Extracted PBMC RNA gave rise to the TCR library. Patients were enrolled at an endocrinology department in Xi'an, China. As regards this clonotype: The antigen remains undetermined.

Construction of the TCR beta libraries employed iRepertoire HTBI primers in conjunction with Arm-PCR of CDR3 regions. TCRdb re-derived calls from the multiplex PCR reads in MiXCR, one entry per CDR3 protein. The sample shows about 300,000 distinct CDR3 sequences, 15% to 20% of them seen only once. This receptor was identified in a female donor with Graves disease. The sample consisted of peripheral blood mononuclear cells (PBMCs), taken at new diagnosis, from a patient treated with antithyroid drugs. The chain has TRBV5-1 and TRBJ2-5, with TRBD1 matching 8 bases. The CDR3 here is CASSLASTGGLRETQYF. DNA of the CDR3: TGCGCCAGCAGCTTGGCCTCCACAGGGGGTTTAAGGGAGACCCAGTACTTC.